These 19 T cell receptor beta chains came from one sample sequenced in a study of control samples from healthy donors and cancer patients. The data were produced by immunoSEQ multiplex PCR, yet TCRdb's version contains in-frame clones alone and is incomplete. Here the sample spans approximately 72,000 clones, about 88% being singletons. The source material was blood. Receptors were obtained from a man over 45 in good health.

The chain recombines TRBV7-2 with TRBJ2-7, with D uncertain. The CDR3 extends over 15 amino acids. Germline V CDR1 and CDR2: SGHTA, FQGNSA. V lost 5 bases and J 2 bases, leaving 16 bases between the germline ends. The CDR3 nucleotides are TGTGCCAGCAGCGCACAAAGAAAAGGGCCCTACGAGCAGTACTTC. It yields the protein CASSAQRKGPYEQYF.

This chain uses TRBV7-2 with TRBJ1-5, with D hard to call. The CDR3 is 14 residues long. Germline V CDR1 and CDR2: SGHTA, FQGNSA. Trimming took 2 bases from V and 2 from J, leaving 7 bases between them. CDR3 DNA sequence: TGTGCCAGCAGCTTAATATGGGGCAATCAGCCCCAGCATTTT. It codes for CASSLIWGNQPQHF.

This chain connects TRBV2 to TRBJ2-7; 8 bases are shared with TRBD1. The CDR3 is 17 amino acids. The V gene end was trimmed by 0 bases and the J gene end by 1 base; junction bases not matched to a gene: 8. The germline V gene has CDR1 SNHLY and CDR2 FYNNEI. CDR3 in DNA: TGTGCCAGCAGTGAAGCTTATAGGGGACAGGCTTCCTACGAGCAGTACTTC. This codes for CASSEAYRGQASYEQYF.

This sequence joins TRBV12-3 or TRBV12-4 and TRBJ1-3; D ambiguous. The CDR3 totals 13 residues. With 1 base removed from V and 4 bases from J, the gap between germline ends came to 5 bases. CDR3 sequence (DNA): TGTGCCAGCAGTTTAGATGGCGGAAACACCATATATTTT. Its translation: CASSLDGGNTIYF.

The rearrangement joins TRBV6-5 to TRBJ2-7, with D perhaps TRBD1 or TRBD2 (5 bases each). Per the germline V gene, CDR1 is MNHEY and CDR2 is SVGAGI. The CDR3 is made up of 16 amino acids. The ends were cut back, 2 bases at V and 3 bases at J, with 17 bases in the middle. The CDR3 reads CASSYPWRWDDYEQYF. Written as DNA, the CDR3 is TGTGCCAGCAGTTACCCCTGGAGATGGGACGACTACGAGCAGTACTTC.

This clone was seen a few times. The J gene is TRBJ1-3, the V gene TRBV7-2; 10 positions agree with TRBD1. The CDR3 runs to 14 residues. Germline V lookup: CDR1 SGHTA, CDR2 FQGNSA. V lost 1 base to trimming and J lost 6 bases; unmatched junction nucleotides: 0. CDR3 sequence reads: CASSLGQGANTIYF. The CDR3 nucleotides read TGTGCCAGCAGCTTAGGACAGGGGGCAAACACCATATATTTT.

As to this clone: This CDR3 is also generated by other DNA sequences in the sample. The chain recombines TRBV4-1 with TRBJ2-7; 8 positions match TRBD1. The germline V gene encodes CDR1 MGHRA and CDR2 YSYEKL. The CDR3 covers 14 residues. J gave up 6 bases and V 1 base, and 5 bases lay outside the gene matches. In DNA form, the CDR3 reads TGCGCCAGCAGCCAAGCAGAACAGGGGGTCGAGCAGTACTTC. Translated, it gives CASSQAEQGVEQYF.

The sample holds one count of this clone. This rearrangement joins TRBV5-6 to TRBJ2-2, with no clear D. CDR1 SGHDT and CDR2 YYEEEE come from the germline V gene. The CDR3 covers 16 residues. The V gene lost 1 base and the J gene lost 0 bases, with 10 bases spanning the gap. CDR3 residues: CASSLSQIANTGELFF. The CDR3 DNA sequence: TGTGCCAGCAGCTTGAGCCAAATCGCGAACACCGGGGAGCTGTTTTTT.

This sequence joins TRBV5-1 and TRBJ2-7; 7 bases align to TRBD2. This CDR3 comprises 15 residues. Germline V lookup: CDR1 SGHRS, CDR2 YFSETQ. After removal of 0 bases from V and 5 bases from J, the junction contained 8 bases not matched to a gene. The CDR3 reads CASSLELGGKNEQYF. The CDR3 DNA reads TGCGCCAGCAGCTTGGAGCTGGGGGGGAAGAACGAGCAGTACTTC.

This sequence joins TRBV5-5 and TRBJ2-1; the match to TRBD2 covers 8 bases. The CDR3 contains 15 residues. The V and J ends lost 2 bases and 7 bases, in that order; junction bases with no gene match: 8. Germline V gene sequence: CDR1 SGHKS, CDR2 YYEKEE (reference sequence). The CDR3 DNA reads as TGTGCCAGCAGCTTCGGACTAGCACCAATGAATGAGCAGTTCTTC. This translates into CASSFGLAPMNEQFF.

V usage is TRBV6-6 and J usage is TRBJ2-1, with 7 bases that match TRBD2. CDR3 length: 14 residues. The germline V gene has CDR1 MNHNY and CDR2 SVGAGI (reference sequence). Trimming removed 2 bases from V and 7 bases from J; junction bases left unmatched: 5. For the CDR3, the DNA is TGTGCCAGCAGTTACGAGACTAGCCGTAATGAGCAGTTCTTC. This translates into CASSYETSRNEQFF.

The chain uses TRBV11-2 and TRBJ1-3; D is perhaps TRBD1 (5 bases). There are 18 residues in the CDR3. V was pared by 7 bases and J by 0 bases, with 22 bases between. The V gene's germline CDR1 is SGHAT and CDR2 FQNNGV. The CDR3: CASNHLRKHTGSGNTIYF. Here the CDR3 DNA reads TGTGCCAGCAATCATCTGAGAAAACACACAGGCTCTGGAAACACCATATATTTT.

V usage is TRBV3-1 (or the pseudogene TRBV3-2) and J usage is TRBJ1-2; a weak D match, TRBD1 (5 bases). The germline V gene has CDR1 LGHDT and CDR2 YNNKEL (reference sequence). The V end was cut by 4 bases, the J end by 6 bases, with 18 bases between. The CDR3 extends over 15 amino acids. CDR3 residues: CASSPLFSGFDGYTF. CDR3 nucleotide sequence: TGTGCCAGCAGCCCCTTGTTTTCAGGGTTTGATGGCTACACCTTC.

The rearrangement links TRBV27 to TRBJ1-2; TRBD1 is a possible D gene (5 bases). V was pared by 8 bases and J by 5 bases, with 9 bases between. There are 11 residues in the CDR3. Germline V gene lookup returns CDR1 MNHEY and CDR2 SMNVEV (reference sequence). CDR3 amino acids: CASGRGYGYTF. In DNA form, the CDR3 reads TGTGCCAGCGGGAGGGGATATGGCTACACCTTC.

Regarding this clone: A read error may account for a junction end that differs from germline. Other DNA sequences of this sample code for an identical CDR3. The chain carries TRBV27 and TRBJ1-1, with D possibly TRBD1 on 6 matching bases. Germline CDR1 and CDR2: MNHEY and SMNVEV (reference sequence). The CDR3 is 13 amino acids. CDR3 bases: TGTGCCAGCAGTGAAATGGGGGACACTGAGGCTTTCTTT. This gives the protein CASSEMGDTEAFF.

The DNA for the CDR3 is TGCGCCAGCAGCCCGCGACTAGCGGGGGTCCGAAATGAGCAGTTCTTC. It codes for CASSPRLAGVRNEQFF. The chain uses TRBV4-1 and TRBJ2-1; 12 positions agree with TRBD2. The V and J ends lost 4 bases and 7 bases, in that order; junction bases with no gene match: 8. The CDR3 runs 16 residues. Germline V gene sequence: CDR1 MGHRA, CDR2 YSYEKL.

The chain is built from TRBV4-1 and TRBJ2-2, with 11 bases that match TRBD2. Germline V gives CDR1 MGHRA, CDR2 YSYEKL. CDR3 length equals 17 residues. Losses at the gene ends were 4 bases for V and 5 bases for J; bases not matched to a gene: 9. CDR3 in DNA: TGCGCCAGCAGCCCTTATAGCGGGGGGGCCGCGACCGGGGAGCTGTTTTTT. Protein product: CASSPYSGGAATGELFF.

This sequence joins TRBV2 and TRBJ1-5, with no clear D. CDR1 SNHLY and CDR2 FYNNEI come from the germline V gene. The CDR3 has 13 residues. The V end lost 5 bases, the J end lost 4 bases, and 9 bases lay between the germline ends. This CDR3 is CASSKEGNQPQHF. The CDR3 nucleotides read TGTGCCAGCAGTAAAGAGGGAAATCAGCCCCAGCATTTT.

On this clone itself: The limits of the CDR3 on the DNA are not certain, so only TCRdb's listed CDR3 is given. The chain has TRBV2 and TRBJ1-2; the D segment call TRBD1 is taken from the table without a DNA check. CDR1 is SNHLY and CDR2 is FYNNEI in the germline V gene. The CDR3 extends over 16 residues, inclusive of both ends. CDR3 sequence: CASILGQGVAGRGYTF.